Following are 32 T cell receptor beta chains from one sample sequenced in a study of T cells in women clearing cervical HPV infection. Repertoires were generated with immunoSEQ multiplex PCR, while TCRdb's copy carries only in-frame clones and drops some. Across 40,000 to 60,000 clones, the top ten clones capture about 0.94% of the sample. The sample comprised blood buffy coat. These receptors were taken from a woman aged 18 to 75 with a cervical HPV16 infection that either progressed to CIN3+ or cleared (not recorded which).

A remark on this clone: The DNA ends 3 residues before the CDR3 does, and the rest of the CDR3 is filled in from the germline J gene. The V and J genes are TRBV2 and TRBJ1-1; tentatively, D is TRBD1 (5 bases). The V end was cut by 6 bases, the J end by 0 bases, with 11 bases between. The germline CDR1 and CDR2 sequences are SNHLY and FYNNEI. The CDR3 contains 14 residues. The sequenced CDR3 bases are TGTGCCAGCAGCGCTTCAGGGATGAACACTGAA. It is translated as CASSASGMNTE. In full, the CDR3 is CASSASGMNTEAFF.

The CDR3 protein is CASSMGTSVLYEQYF. CDR3 DNA (partial): TGTGCCAGCAGCATGGGGACTAGCGTGCTCTACGAG. The chain couples TRBV12-3 or TRBV12-4 to TRBJ2-7, with 10 nucleotides matching TRBD2. Sequencing ends 3 residues short of the CDR3 end; the germline J gene provides the rest. After removal of 6 bases from V and 3 bases from J, the junction contained 8 bases not matched to a gene. This CDR3 has 15 amino acids.

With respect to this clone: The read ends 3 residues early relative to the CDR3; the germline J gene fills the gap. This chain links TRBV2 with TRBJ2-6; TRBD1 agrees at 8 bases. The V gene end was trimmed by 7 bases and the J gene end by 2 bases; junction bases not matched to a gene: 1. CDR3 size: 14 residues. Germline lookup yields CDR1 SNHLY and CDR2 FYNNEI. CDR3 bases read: TGTGCCAGCAAGGACAGGGCTGGGGCCAACGTC. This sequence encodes CASKDRAGANV. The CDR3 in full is CASKDRAGANVLTF.

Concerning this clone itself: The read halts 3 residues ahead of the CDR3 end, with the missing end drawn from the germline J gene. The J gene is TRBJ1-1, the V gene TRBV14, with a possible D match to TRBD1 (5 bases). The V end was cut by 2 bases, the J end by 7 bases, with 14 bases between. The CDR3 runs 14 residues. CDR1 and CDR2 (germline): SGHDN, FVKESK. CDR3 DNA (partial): TGTGCCAGCAGCCAAACGACACGACAGTTTGAA. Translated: CASSQTTRQFE. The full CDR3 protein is CASSQTTRQFEAFF.

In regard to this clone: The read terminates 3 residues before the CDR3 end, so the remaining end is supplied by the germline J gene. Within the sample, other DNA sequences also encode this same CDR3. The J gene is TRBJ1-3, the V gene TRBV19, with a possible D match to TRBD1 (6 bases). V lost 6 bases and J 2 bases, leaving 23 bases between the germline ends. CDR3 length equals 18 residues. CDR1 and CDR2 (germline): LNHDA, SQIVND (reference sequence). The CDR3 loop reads CASSSTPWGRGPGNTIYF. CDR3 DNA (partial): TGTGCCAGTAGCTCAACTCCCTGGGGCAGGGGCCCTGGAAACACC.

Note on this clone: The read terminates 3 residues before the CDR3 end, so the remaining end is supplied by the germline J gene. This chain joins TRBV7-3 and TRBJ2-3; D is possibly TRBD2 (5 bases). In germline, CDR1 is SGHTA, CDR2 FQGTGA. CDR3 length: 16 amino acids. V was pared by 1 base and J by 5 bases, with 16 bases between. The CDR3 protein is CASSLIGGRGGDTQYF. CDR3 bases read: TGTGCCAGCAGCTTAATTGGCGGCCGGGGTGGAGATACG.

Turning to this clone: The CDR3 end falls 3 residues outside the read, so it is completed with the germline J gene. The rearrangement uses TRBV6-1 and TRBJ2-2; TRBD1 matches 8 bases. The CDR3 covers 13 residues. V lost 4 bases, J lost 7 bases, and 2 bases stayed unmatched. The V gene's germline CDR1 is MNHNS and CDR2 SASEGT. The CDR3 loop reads CASSGQGFGELFF. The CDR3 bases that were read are TGTGCCAGCAGTGGACAGGGGTTCGGGGAG.

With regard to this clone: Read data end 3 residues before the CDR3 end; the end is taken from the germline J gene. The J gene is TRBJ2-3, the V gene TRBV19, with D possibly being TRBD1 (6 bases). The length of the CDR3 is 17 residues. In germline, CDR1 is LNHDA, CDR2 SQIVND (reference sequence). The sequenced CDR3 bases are TGTGCCAGTAGTATGCTCAGGGGAAGTCGTTTGGATCAGCCG. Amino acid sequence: CASSMLRGSRLDQP. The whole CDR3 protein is CASSMLRGSRLDQPQYF. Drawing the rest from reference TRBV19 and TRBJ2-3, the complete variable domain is DGGITQSPKYLFRKEGQNVTLSCEQNLNHDAMYWYRQDPGQGLRLIYYSQIVNDFQKGDIAEGYSVSREKKESFPLTVTSAQKNPTAFYLCASSMLRGSRLDQPQYFGPGTRLTVL.

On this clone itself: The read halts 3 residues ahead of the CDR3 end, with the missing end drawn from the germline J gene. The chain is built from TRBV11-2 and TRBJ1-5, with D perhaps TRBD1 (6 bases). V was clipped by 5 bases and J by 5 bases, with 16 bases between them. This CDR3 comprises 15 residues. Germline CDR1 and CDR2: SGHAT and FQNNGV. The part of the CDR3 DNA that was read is TGTGCCAGCAGCACCCCGGCGGAGGGGGATCAGCCC. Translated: CASSTPAEGDQP. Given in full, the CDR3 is CASSTPAEGDQPQHF.

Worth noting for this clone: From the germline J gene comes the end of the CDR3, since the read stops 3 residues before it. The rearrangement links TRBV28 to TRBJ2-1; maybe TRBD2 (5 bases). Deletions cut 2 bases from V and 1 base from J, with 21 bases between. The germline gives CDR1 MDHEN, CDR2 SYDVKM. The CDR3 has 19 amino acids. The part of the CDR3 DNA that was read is TGTGCCAGCAGTTTAGTTCTCGGTAGTGGTCGGGGATCCTACAATGAG. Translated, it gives CASSLVLGSGRGSYNE. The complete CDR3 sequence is CASSLVLGSGRGSYNEQFF. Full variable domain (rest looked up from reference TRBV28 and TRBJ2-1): DVKVTQSSRYLVKRTGEKVFLECVQDMDHENMFWYRQDPGLGLRLIYFSYDVKMKEKGDIPEGYSVSREKKERFSLILESASTNQTSMYLCASSLVLGSGRGSYNEQFFGPGTRLTVL.

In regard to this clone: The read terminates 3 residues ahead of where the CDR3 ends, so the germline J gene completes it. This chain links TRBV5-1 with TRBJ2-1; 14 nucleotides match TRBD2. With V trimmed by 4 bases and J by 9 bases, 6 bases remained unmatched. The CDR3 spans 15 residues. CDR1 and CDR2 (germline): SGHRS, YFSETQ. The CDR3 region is CASSETSGGAGEQFF. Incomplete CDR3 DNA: TGCGCCAGCAGCGAGACTAGCGGGGGGGCGGGTGAG.

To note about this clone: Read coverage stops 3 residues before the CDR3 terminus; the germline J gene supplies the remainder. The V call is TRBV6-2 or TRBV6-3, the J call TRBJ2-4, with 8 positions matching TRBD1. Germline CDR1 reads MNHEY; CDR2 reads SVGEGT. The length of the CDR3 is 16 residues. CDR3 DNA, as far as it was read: TGTGCCAGCAGTTTGGACAGGGTTGTTACTAACTATGGT. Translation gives CASSLDRVVTNYG. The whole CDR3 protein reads CASSLDRVVTNYGQYF.

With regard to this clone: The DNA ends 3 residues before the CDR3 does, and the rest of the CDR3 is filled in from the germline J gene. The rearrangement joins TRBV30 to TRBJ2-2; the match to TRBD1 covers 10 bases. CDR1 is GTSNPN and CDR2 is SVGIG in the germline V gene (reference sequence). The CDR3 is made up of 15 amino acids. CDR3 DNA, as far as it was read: TGTGCCTGGAGTGACGGACAGGGGGAAAGTGAAAAG. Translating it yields CAWSDGQGESEK. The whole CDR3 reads CAWSDGQGESEKLFF.

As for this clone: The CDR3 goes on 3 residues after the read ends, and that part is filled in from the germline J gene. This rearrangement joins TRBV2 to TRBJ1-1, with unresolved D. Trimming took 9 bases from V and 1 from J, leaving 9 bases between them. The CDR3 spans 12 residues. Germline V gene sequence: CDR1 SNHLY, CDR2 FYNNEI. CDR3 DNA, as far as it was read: TGTGCCAGTCGAACAGAGAACACTGAA. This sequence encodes CASRTENTE. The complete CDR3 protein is CASRTENTEAFF.

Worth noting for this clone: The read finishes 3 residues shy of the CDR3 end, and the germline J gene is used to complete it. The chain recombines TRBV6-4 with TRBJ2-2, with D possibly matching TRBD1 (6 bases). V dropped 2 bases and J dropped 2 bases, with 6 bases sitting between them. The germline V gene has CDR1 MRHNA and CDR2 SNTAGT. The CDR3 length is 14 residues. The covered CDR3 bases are TGTGCCAGCAGTGACGGGACAAACACCGGGGAG. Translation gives CASSDGTNTGE. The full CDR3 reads CASSDGTNTGELFF.

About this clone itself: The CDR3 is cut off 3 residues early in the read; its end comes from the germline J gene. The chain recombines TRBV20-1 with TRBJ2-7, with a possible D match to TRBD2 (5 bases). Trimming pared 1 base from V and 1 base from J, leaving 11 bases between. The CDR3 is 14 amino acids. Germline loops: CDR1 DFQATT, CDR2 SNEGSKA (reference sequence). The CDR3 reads CSARAAAVSYEQYF. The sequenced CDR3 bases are TGCAGTGCTAGAGCCGCAGCGGTATCCTACGAG.

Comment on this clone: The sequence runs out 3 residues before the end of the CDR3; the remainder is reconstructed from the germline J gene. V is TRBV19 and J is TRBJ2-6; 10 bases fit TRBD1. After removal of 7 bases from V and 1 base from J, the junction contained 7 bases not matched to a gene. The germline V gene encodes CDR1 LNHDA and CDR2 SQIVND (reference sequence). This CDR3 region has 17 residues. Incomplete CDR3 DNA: TGTGCCAGTACCCGCCGGGACAGGGGATCTGGGGCCAACGTC. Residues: CASTRRDRGSGANV. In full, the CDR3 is CASTRRDRGSGANVLTF.

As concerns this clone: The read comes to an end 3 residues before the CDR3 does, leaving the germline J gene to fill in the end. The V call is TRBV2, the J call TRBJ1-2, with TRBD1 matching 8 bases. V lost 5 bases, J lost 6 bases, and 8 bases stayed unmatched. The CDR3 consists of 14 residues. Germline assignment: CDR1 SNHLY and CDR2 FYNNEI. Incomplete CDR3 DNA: TGTGCCAGCAGTAGAACAGGGGGTATCGATGGC. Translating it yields CASSRTGGIDG. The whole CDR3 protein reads CASSRTGGIDGYTF.

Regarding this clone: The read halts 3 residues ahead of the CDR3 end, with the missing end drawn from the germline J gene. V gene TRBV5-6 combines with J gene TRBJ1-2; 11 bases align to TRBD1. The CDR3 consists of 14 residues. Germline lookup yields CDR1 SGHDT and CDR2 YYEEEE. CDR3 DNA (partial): TGTGCCAGCAGCTTGGCAGGGACAGGGGGAGGC. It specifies CASSLAGTGGG. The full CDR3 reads CASSLAGTGGGYTF.

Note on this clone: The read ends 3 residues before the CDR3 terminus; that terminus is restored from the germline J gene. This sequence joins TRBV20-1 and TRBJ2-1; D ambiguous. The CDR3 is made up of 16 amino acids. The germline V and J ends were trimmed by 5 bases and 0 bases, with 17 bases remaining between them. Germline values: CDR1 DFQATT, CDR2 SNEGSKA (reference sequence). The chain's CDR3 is CSAVTPGLSSYNEQFF. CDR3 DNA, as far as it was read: TGCAGTGCTGTAACTCCGGGTCTGAGCTCCTACAATGAG.

The chain's CDR3 is CASSSGDRVGTDTQYF. The CDR3 DNA, read in part, is TGTGCCAGCAGCTCAGGCGACAGGGTCGGGACAGATACG. J is TRBJ2-3 and V is TRBV5-4, with 7 bases matching TRBD1. The read ends 3 residues early relative to the CDR3; the germline J gene fills the gap. The V gene's germline CDR1 is SGHNT and CDR2 YYREEE (reference sequence). V gave up 3 bases and J gave up 3 bases; unmatched junction bases: 10. The CDR3 is 16 residues long.

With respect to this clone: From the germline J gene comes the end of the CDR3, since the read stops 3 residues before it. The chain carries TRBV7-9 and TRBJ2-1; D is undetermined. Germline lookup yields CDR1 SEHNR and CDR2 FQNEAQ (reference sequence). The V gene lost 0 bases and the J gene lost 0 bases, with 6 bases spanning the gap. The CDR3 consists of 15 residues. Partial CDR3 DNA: TGTGCCAGCAGCTTAGCGTACGGCTCCTACAATGAG. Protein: CASSLAYGSYNE. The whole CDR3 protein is CASSLAYGSYNEQFF.

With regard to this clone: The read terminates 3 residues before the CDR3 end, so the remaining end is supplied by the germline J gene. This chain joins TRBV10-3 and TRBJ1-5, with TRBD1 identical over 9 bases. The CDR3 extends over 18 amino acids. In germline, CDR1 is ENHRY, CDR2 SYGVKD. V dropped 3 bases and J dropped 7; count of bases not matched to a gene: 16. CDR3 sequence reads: CAISDSPPGQGASQPQHF. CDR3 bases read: TGTGCCATCAGTGACAGTCCTCCGGGACAGGGAGCCTCCCAGCCC.

The CDR3 protein is CASSLSGGEEAPLFF. CDR3 DNA (partial): TGTGCCAGCAGCTTATCCGGCGGGGAGGAAGCACCG. The chain has TRBV7-3 and TRBJ2-2; D might be TRBD2 (6 bases). The observed sequence ends 3 residues before the CDR3 terminus, with the missing tail filled in from the germline J gene. CDR1 is SGHTA and CDR2 is FQGTGA in the germline V gene. CDR3 length equals 15 residues. The full variable domain, completed using reference TRBV7-3 and TRBJ2-2, is GAGVSQTPSNKVTEKGKYVELRCDPISGHTALYWYRQSLGQGPEFLIYFQGTGAADDSGLPNDRFFAVRPEGSVSTLKIQRTERGDSAVYLCASSLSGGEEAPLFFGEGSRLTVL.

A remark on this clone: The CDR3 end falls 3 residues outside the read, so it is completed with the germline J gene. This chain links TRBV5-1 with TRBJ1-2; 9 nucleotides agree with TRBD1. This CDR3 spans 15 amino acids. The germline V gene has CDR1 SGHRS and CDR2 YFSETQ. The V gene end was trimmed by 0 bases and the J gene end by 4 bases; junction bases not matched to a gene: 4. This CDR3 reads CASSLGQGESYGYTF. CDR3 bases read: TGCGCCAGCAGCTTGGGACAGGGGGAAAGCTATGGC. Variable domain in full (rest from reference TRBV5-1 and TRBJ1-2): KAGVTQTPRYLIKTRGQQVTLSCSPISGHRSVSWYQQTPGQGLQFLFEYFSETQRNKGNFPGRFSGRQFSNSRSEMNVSTLELGDSALYLCASSLGQGESYGYTFGSGTRLTVV.

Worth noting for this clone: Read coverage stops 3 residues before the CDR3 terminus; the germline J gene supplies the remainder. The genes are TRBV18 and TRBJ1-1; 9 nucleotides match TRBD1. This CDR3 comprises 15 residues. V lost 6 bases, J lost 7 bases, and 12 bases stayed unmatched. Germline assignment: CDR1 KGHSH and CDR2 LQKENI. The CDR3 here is CASSQTGGGGVEAFF. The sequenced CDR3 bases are TGTGCCAGCTCTCAAACAGGGGGCGGGGGTGTTGAA.

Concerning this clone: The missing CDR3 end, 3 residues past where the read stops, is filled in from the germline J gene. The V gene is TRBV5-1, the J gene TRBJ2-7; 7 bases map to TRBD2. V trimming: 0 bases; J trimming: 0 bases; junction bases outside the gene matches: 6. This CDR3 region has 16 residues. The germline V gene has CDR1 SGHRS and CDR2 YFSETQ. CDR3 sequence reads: CASSLVGGKNSYEQYF. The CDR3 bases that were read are TGCGCCAGCAGCTTGGTGGGGGGGAAAAACTCCTACGAG.

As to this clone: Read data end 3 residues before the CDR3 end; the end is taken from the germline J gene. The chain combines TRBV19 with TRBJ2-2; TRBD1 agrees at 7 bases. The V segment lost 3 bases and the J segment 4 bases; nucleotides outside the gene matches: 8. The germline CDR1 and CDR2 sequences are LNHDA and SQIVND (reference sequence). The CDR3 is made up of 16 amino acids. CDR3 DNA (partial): TGTGCCAGTAGTATCGCCACAGGGGCGAGCACCGGGGAG. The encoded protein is CASSIATGASTGE. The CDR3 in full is CASSIATGASTGELFF.

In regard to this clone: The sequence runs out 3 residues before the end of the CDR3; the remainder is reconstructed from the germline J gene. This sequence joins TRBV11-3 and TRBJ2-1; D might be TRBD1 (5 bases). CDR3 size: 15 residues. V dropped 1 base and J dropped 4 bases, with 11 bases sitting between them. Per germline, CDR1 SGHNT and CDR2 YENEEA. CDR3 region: CASSLGTNGYNEQFF. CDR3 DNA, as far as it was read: TGTGCCAGCAGCTTAGGGACAAATGGTTACAATGAG.

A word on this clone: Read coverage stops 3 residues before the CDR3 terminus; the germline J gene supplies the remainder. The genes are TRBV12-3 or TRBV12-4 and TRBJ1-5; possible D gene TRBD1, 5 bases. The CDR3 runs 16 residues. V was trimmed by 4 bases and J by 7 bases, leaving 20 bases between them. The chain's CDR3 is CASSSVGFRAAQPQHF. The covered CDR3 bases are TGTGCCAGCAGTTCGGTAGGGTTCAGGGCGGCCCAGCCC.

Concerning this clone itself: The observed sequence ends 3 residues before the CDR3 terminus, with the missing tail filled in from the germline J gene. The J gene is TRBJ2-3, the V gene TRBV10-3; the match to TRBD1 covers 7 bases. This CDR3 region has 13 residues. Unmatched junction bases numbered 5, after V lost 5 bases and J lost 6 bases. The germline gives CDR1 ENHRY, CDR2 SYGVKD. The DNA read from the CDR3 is TGTGCCATCAGTAGGACAGGATCGGATACG. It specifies CAISRTGSDT. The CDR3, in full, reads CAISRTGSDTQYF.

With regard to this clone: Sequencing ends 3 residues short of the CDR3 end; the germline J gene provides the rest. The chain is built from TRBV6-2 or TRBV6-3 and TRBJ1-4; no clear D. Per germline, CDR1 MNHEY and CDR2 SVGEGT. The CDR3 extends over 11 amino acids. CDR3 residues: CASSANSPLFF. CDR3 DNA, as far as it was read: TGTGCCAGCAGTGCTAATTCACCA.